The 22 T cell receptor beta chains reported below all come from one sample, sequenced in a study of T-cell reconstitution after alpha-beta-depleted transplantation in children (TCRdb year 2016). This sample's treatment or condition label indicates: allogeneic hematopoietic cell transplantation with graft depleted of TCRalphabeta T cells and CD19 B cells. The library came from PCR. For sequencing, an Illumina HiSeq 2500 was employed. TCR library preparation used molecular barcoding, with unique molecular identifiers applied to normalize quantification of the TCRbeta repertoire. TCRdb reanalyzed the raw reads on its own, using fastp at Q25 for trimming and MiXCR for clone calling, and kept in-frame beta chains. Each entry is one CDR3 protein sequence, shown with its most common DNA and genes. For this sample the table gives 330,000 or so distinct CDR3 sequences, of which around a tenth were detected only once. The top ten constitute less than 8% of the sample.

The specimen comprised PBMCs, sampled before TCRalphabeta/CD19-depleted stem cell transplant. The receptors derive from a boy in the first two years of life with acute myeloid leukemia, due to receive a stem cell transplant.

A few counts support this clonotype. This chain uses TRBV20-1 with TRBJ2-3; TRBD2 matches at 11 bases. V shed 6 bases, J shed 0 bases, and the junction held 2 bases outside the gene matches. CDR3 length equals 14 residues. Germline-derived CDR1 and CDR2 are DFQATT and SNEGSKA (reference sequence). The CDR3 nucleotides read TGCAGTGCGATAGCGGGAGGGAGCACAGATACGCAGTATTTT. Translated: CSAIAGGSTDTQYF.

This clonotype has at least ten counts. This chain connects TRBV6-1 to TRBJ1-5; D gene unclear. Germline V lookup: CDR1 MNHNS, CDR2 SASEGT. CDR3 length: 15 amino acids. The germline V and J ends were trimmed by 7 bases and 2 bases, with 15 bases remaining between them. The CDR3 loop reads CASNPLNSGNQPQHF. Here the CDR3 DNA reads TGTGCCAGCAATCCCCTTAACTCGGGCAATCAGCCCCAGCATTTT.

This clonotype was picked up many times. V and J are TRBV29-1 and TRBJ1-2; TRBD1 might be the D (6 bases). Germline CDR1 SQVTM, CDR2 ANQGSEA. Trimming took off 4 bases at V and 7 bases at J, with 10 bases between the two ends. The CDR3 sequence is 11 residues long. This CDR3 reads CSVAGEFGYTF. The CDR3, as DNA: TGCAGCGTTGCAGGGGAGTTTGGCTACACCTTC. Full variable domain (missing parts from reference TRBV29-1 and TRBJ1-2): SAVISQKPSRDICQRGTSLTIQCQVDSQVTMMFWYRQQPGQSLTLIATANQGSEATYESGFVIDKFPISRPNLTFSTLTVSNMSPEDSSIYLCSVAGEFGYTFGSGTRLTVV.

This clonotype was seen only a few times. The chain joins TRBV11-3 to TRBJ2-1, with D maybe TRBD1 (7 bases). The V gene's germline CDR1 is SGHNT and CDR2 YENEEA. There are 15 residues in the CDR3. Trimming left V 5 bases short and J 5 bases short, with 16 bases between. CDR3 DNA sequence: TGTGCCAGCAGCCCGGAGGGGACAGCAAACAATGAGCAGTTCTTC. This encodes CASSPEGTANNEQFF.

Worth noting for this clonotype: A much larger clone differs from this one at a single base, so this may be a read error. The chain combines TRBV6-2 or TRBV6-3 with TRBJ2-4; D ambiguous. Trimming cost V 0 bases and J 6 bases, with 9 bases left between them. This CDR3 is 14 amino acids long. Germline V gene data show CDR1 as MNHEY and CDR2 as SVGEGT. CDR3: CASSYSTRLNIQYF. CDR3 nucleotides: TGTGCCAGCAGTTACTCGACCAGGTTAAACATTCAGTACTTC.

The table lists this clonotype with many counts. V and J are TRBV4-3 and TRBJ1-1; D uncertain. CDR3 length: 14 residues. V dropped 3 bases and J dropped 5 bases, with 13 bases sitting between them. Germline V gene lookup returns CDR1 LGHNA and CDR2 YSLEER. CDR3 coding DNA: TGCGCCAGCAGCCAGCGAGGGTCGGAGACTGAAGCTTTCTTT. Its protein is CASSQRGSETEAFF.

This clonotype was observed at least ten times. This rearrangement joins TRBV12-3 or TRBV12-4 to TRBJ2-3; D might be TRBD1 (5 bases). Trimming shortened V by 7 bases and J by 1 base, and 12 bases separated the two germline ends. This CDR3 comprises 14 residues. The CDR3 nucleotides read TGTGCCAGCACATGGGGCGCTGGCACAGATACGCAGTATTTT. This encodes CASTWGAGTDTQYF.

The table lists this clonotype with many counts. This rearrangement joins TRBV9 to TRBJ2-5; 11 bases line up with TRBD2. The CDR3 has 15 amino acids. V lost 3 bases and J lost 4; bases outside the gene matches: 5. The germline CDR1 and CDR2 sequences are SGDLS and YYNGEE. CDR3 bases: TGTGCCAGCAGCGAACCGGGACTAGCGGTAGAGACCCAGTACTTC. Its translation: CASSEPGLAVETQYF.

V is TRBV6-2 or TRBV6-3 and J is TRBJ2-2; no clear D gene. CDR1 MNHEY and CDR2 SVGEGT come from the germline V gene. V shed 4 bases and J shed 4 bases, with 7 bases lying between them. The CDR3 totals 13 residues. The CDR3 DNA is TGTGCCAGCAGTTTCATGAGCACCGGGGAGCTGTTTTTT. Its translation: CASSFMSTGELFF.

The table lists this clonotype with many counts. The J gene is TRBJ2-2, the V gene TRBV3-1; D remains unclear. There are 16 residues in the CDR3. V lost 2 bases and J 1 base, leaving 11 bases between the germline ends. From germline, CDR1 is LGHDT and CDR2 YNNKEL (reference sequence). CDR3 coding DNA: TGTGCCAGCAGCCAATCCCAGGAGCTGAACACCGGGGAGCTGTTTTTT. Translating gives CASSQSQELNTGELFF. The variable domain in full, completed from reference TRBV3-1 and TRBJ2-2, reads DTAVSQTPKYLVTQMGNDKSIKCEQNLGHDTMYWYKQDSKKFLKIMFSYNNKELIINETVPNRFSPKSPDKAHLNLHINSLELGDSAVYFCASSQSQELNTGELFFGEGSRLTVL.

V gene TRBV7-9 combines with J gene TRBJ2-7, with unresolved D. The CDR3 length is 12 residues. From germline, CDR1 is SEHNR and CDR2 FQNEAQ (reference sequence). CDR3 nucleotides: TGTGTCTCGGAAGGCCCCCGCTACGAGCAGTACTTC. Translation gives CVSEGPRYEQYF.

This clonotype has just a few counts. The chain employs TRBV6-1 and TRBJ2-7, with TRBD1 identical over 8 bases. V lost 7 bases, J lost 2 bases, and 10 bases stayed unmatched. This CDR3 region has 15 residues. From germline, CDR1 is MNHNS and CDR2 SASEGT. In DNA, the CDR3 is TGTGCCAGCAACCTACAGGGGGGCCTCCCCTACGAGCAGTACTTC. This encodes CASNLQGGLPYEQYF.

The gene calls are TRBV18 and TRBJ2-1, with D uncertain. CDR3 length equals 11 residues. CDR1 and CDR2 (germline): KGHSH, LQKENI. V was shortened by 2 bases and J by 9 bases, with 5 bases between the two germline ends. The CDR3 here is CASSPSAEQFF. CDR3 nucleotides: TGTGCCAGCTCACCATCTGCTGAGCAGTTCTTC. The full variable domain, with the rest looked up from reference TRBV18 and TRBJ2-1, is NAGVMQNPRHLVRRRGQEARLRCSPMKGHSHVYWYRQLPEEGLKFMVYLQKENIIDESGMPKERFSAEFPKEGPSILRIQQVVRGDSAAYFCASSPSAEQFFGPGTRLTVL.

Regarding this clonotype: A much larger clone differs from this one at a single base, so this may be a read error. This rearrangement joins TRBV27 to TRBJ2-2; 7 nucleotides agree with TRBD1. Germline V gene sequence: CDR1 MNHEY, CDR2 SMNVEV (reference sequence). The CDR3 loop spans 15 amino acids. The V segment lost 3 bases and the J segment 5 bases; nucleotides outside the gene matches: 6. The CDR3 loop reads CASSFLTGETGELFF. The CDR3 DNA reads TGTGCCAGCAGTTTCCTTACAGGGGAGACCGGGGAGCTGTTTTTT.

This clonotype was counted ten times or more. V is TRBV29-1 and J is TRBJ1-5; TRBD1 matches at 7 bases. The germline V gene encodes CDR1 SQVTM and CDR2 ANQGSEA. The CDR3 runs 12 residues. The V segment lost 6 bases and the J segment 9 bases; nucleotides outside the gene matches: 8. The CDR3 sequence is CSVRQGTGPQHF. CDR3 DNA: TGCAGCGTGAGACAGGGCACGGGGCCCCAGCATTTT.

This clonotype was observed at least ten times. The chain links TRBV5-5 to TRBJ2-3; 10 nucleotides line up with TRBD1. Trimming cost V 0 bases and J 6 bases; bases outside gene matches: 7. Germline CDR1 is SGHKS and CDR2 is YYEKEE (reference sequence). The CDR3 contains 16 residues. This CDR3 reads CASSLGRTGGFDTQYF. The CDR3, as DNA: TGTGCCAGCAGCTTGGGAAGGACAGGGGGTTTCGATACGCAGTATTTT.

The sample holds many counts of this clonotype. The genes are TRBV19 and TRBJ2-5, with TRBD2 matching 14 bases. V shed 6 bases and J 2 bases; nucleotides not matched to a gene: 5. CDR1 and CDR2 (germline): LNHDA, SQIVND (reference sequence). This CDR3 has 16 amino acids. The CDR3 DNA reads TGTGCCAGTAGCCGGACTAGCGGGGGGAGGCAAGAGACCCAGTACTTC. Its protein is CASSRTSGGRQETQYF.

This clonotype was observed many times. The chain links TRBV29-1 to TRBJ2-7; 8 positions agree with TRBD1. The germline gives CDR1 SQVTM, CDR2 ANQGSEA. The CDR3 runs to 20 residues. J gave up 3 bases and V 4 bases, and 26 bases lay outside the gene matches. In DNA, the CDR3 is TGCAGCGTTGCTGGACCAGGGGGCGAAAGCTCCTTAGTCGAGGACTACGAGCAGTACTTC. Its translation: CSVAGPGGESSLVEDYEQYF.

Notes on this clonotype: One base away lies a much larger clone, so this may be a sequencing read error. The chain uses TRBV27 and TRBJ2-7, with D perhaps TRBD1 (5 bases). Germline CDR1 is MNHEY and CDR2 is SMNVEV (reference sequence). CDR3 size: 14 residues. V lost 10 bases to trimming and J lost 5 bases, with 21 bases between them. CDR3 region: CAIKSTVLPDEQYF. For the CDR3, the DNA is TGTGCCATCAAGTCGACAGTCCTTCCCGACGAGCAGTACTTC.

This sequence joins TRBV7-9 and TRBJ1-6; 7 positions match TRBD1. J lost 9 bases, V lost 0 bases, and 2 bases had no gene match. The germline CDR1 and CDR2 sequences are SEHNR and FQNEAQ (reference sequence). CDR3 length equals 14 residues. The CDR3 protein is CASSLANRGSPLHF. CDR3 coding DNA: TGTGCCAGCAGCTTAGCGAACAGGGGTTCACCCCTCCACTTT. Full variable domain (outside the CDR3, taken from reference TRBV7-9 and TRBJ1-6): DTGVSQNPRHKITKRGQNVTFRCDPISEHNRLYWYRQTLGQGPEFLTYFQNEAQLEKSRLLSDRFSAERPKGSFSTLEIQRTEQGDSAMYLCASSLANRGSPLHFGNGTRLTVT.

This rearrangement joins TRBV7-3 to TRBJ2-1; D call uncertain. Germline loops: CDR1 SGHTA, CDR2 FQGTGA. The CDR3 loop spans 12 amino acids. Trimming took 5 bases from V and 3 from J, leaving 5 bases between them. The CDR3 here is CASSNDYNEQFF. CDR3 DNA: TGTGCCAGCAGCAACGACTACAATGAGCAGTTCTTC.

A remark on this clonotype: A much larger clonotype is one base distant, so this may be a read error. The chain joins TRBV9 to TRBJ2-6; weak D call: TRBD1 (5 bases). The CDR3 is 16 amino acids. The germline CDR1 and CDR2 sequences are SGDLS and YYNGEE. CDR3 in amino acids: CASSRSGISEANVLTF. Here the CDR3 DNA reads TGTGCCAGCAGCCGGTCAGGGATCTCTGAGGCCAACGTCCTGACTTTC.